The clone carrying this TCR beta chain was picked up a small number of times. No antigen is known for it. Using a J-beta primer mix together with a sample-barcoded 5' primer, a second PCR was run for roughly 6 to 12 cycles. Via MiXCR, TCRdb re-called the 5' RACE reads, giving one row per CDR3 protein. Altogether about 830,000 distinct CDR3 sequences are present, 58% being singletons, with the ten largest covering roughly 22%. This sample is drawn from a study of blood T cells in healthy people across ages. Donors gave approximately 9.9 milliliters of peripheral blood apiece. Whole-study results and caveats: Per million T cells, TCR beta diversity dropped about linearly as age rose. No conclusive comparison of naive versus antigen-experienced cells was possible with unsorted PBMCs.

The specimen was blood. The receptor was derived from a man in his thirties or forties in good health.

DNA of the CDR3: TGCAGTGCCGTAAGGGGAGGTCCCACCAATGAGCAGTTCTTC. It codes for CSAVRGGPTNEQFF. The chain links TRBV20-1 to TRBJ2-1; a possible D gene is TRBD2 (6 bases). CDR3 length: 14 amino acids. Germline V gene lookup returns CDR1 DFQATT and CDR2 SNEGSKA (reference sequence). V was pared by 6 bases and J by 6 bases, with 18 bases between.